Each of the 11 T cell receptor beta chains below was sequenced from the same sample in a study of response to subunit inactivated influenza vaccine. Each CDR3 protein gets one entry after TCRdb re-called the RT-PCR reads with MiXCR. The profile covers some 800,000 distinct CDR3 sequences, with 21% appearing a single time and about 9.4% taken by the ten largest. Sample: PBMCs from blood, taken about 5 days after vaccination. The receptors derive from a man aged 50 or older who received an inactivated influenza vaccine.

The V call is TRBV28, the J call TRBJ2-1; no definite D call. CDR1 MDHEN and CDR2 SYDVKM come from the germline V gene. CDR3 length equals 15 residues. The V and J ends lost 11 bases and 1 base respectively, with 18 bases between them. The chain's CDR3 is CAAWPAVRSYNEQFF. The CDR3, as DNA: TGTGCCGCATGGCCGGCGGTCCGTTCCTACAATGAGCAGTTCTTC.

CDR3 sequence: CASKPSGRRNTGELFF. The DNA for the CDR3 is TGTGCCAGCAAACCATCGGGACGGAGAAACACCGGGGAGCTGTTTTTT. The chain has TRBV7-9 and TRBJ2-2; the D gene could be TRBD1 or TRBD2 (5 bases each). V was pared by 7 bases and J by 2 bases, with 17 bases between. The CDR3 has 16 amino acids. Germline V gene lookup returns CDR1 SEHNR and CDR2 FQNEAQ (reference sequence). The full variable domain, in which reference TRBV7-9 and TRBJ2-2 provide the parts outside the CDR3, is DTGVSQNPRHKITKRGQNVTFRCDPISEHNRLYWYRQTLGQGPEFLTYFQNEAQLEKSRLLSDRFSAERPKGSFSTLEIQRTEQGDSAMYLCASKPSGRRNTGELFFGEGSRLTVL.

The chain has TRBV12-3 or TRBV12-4 and TRBJ1-2; TRBD1 matches at 12 bases. J gave up 6 bases and V 4 bases, and 6 bases lay outside the gene matches. The CDR3 contains 15 residues. The CDR3 here is CASSSWDRGQNGYTF. CDR3 coding DNA: TGTGCCAGCAGTTCATGGGACAGGGGGCAGAATGGCTACACCTTC.

This clonotype was counted many times. The rearrangement uses TRBV20-1 and TRBJ1-4; unclear D gene. The germline CDR1 and CDR2 sequences are DFQATT and SNEGSKA (reference sequence). The CDR3 totals 15 residues. Trimming took 0 bases from V and 1 from J, leaving 9 bases between them. The CDR3 DNA sequence: TGCAGTGCTAGAGACATTTTTGGAACTAATGAAAAACTGTTTTTT. Its translation: CSARDIFGTNEKLFF.

This clonotype has more than one count but fewer than ten. The chain employs TRBV12-3 or TRBV12-4 and TRBJ2-7, with D hard to call. The length of the CDR3 is 13 residues. V lost 5 bases, J lost 3 bases, and 11 bases lay in between. CDR3 bases: TGTGCCAGCAGTGTCGAGACGAGCTACGAGCAGTACTTC. As protein: CASSVETSYEQYF.

This clonotype was observed a few times. The gene calls are TRBV7-9 and TRBJ2-1; 16 nucleotides align to TRBD2. Germline V lookup: CDR1 SEHNR, CDR2 FQNEAQ (reference sequence). This CDR3 spans 16 amino acids. After removal of 8 bases from V and 5 bases from J, the junction contained 6 bases not matched to a gene. In nucleotides, the CDR3 is TGTGCCAGCGGGGGACTAGCGGGGGGGATGCACAATGAGCAGTTCTTC. It specifies CASGGLAGGMHNEQFF.

In its sample, this clonotype was seen a few times. This rearrangement joins TRBV7-9 to TRBJ2-7; D is perhaps TRBD2 (5 bases). Trimming left V 6 bases short and J 5 bases short, with 17 bases between. Germline V gene data show CDR1 as SEHNR and CDR2 as FQNEAQ (reference sequence). The CDR3 sequence is 14 residues long. CDR3 nucleotide sequence: TGTGCCAGCAGTTTCATCGGGGTCCGAAACGAGCAGTACTTC. Encoded protein: CASSFIGVRNEQYF. Full variable domain (missing parts from reference TRBV7-9 and TRBJ2-7): DTGVSQNPRHKITKRGQNVTFRCDPISEHNRLYWYRQTLGQGPEFLTYFQNEAQLEKSRLLSDRFSAERPKGSFSTLEIQRTEQGDSAMYLCASSFIGVRNEQYFGPGTRLTVT.

This clonotype was detected a few times. This chain connects TRBV20-1 to TRBJ1-5, with 7 bases fitting TRBD1. J lost 0 bases, V lost 4 bases, and 9 bases had no gene match. This CDR3 contains 16 residues. The germline V gene has CDR1 DFQATT and CDR2 SNEGSKA (reference sequence). The CDR3 protein is CSATNPTGFSNQPQHF. CDR3 bases: TGCAGTGCTACGAACCCGACAGGGTTTAGCAATCAGCCCCAGCATTTT.

The V call is TRBV24-1, the J call TRBJ2-2, with 8 bases matching TRBD1. Germline V gene lookup returns CDR1 KGHDR and CDR2 SFDVKD. The CDR3 loop spans 17 amino acids. The V and J ends lost 5 bases and 3 bases, in that order; junction bases with no gene match: 10. As DNA, the CDR3 is TGTGCCACCAGTGCCGTTCGACAGGGGCTTGACACCGGGGAGCTGTTTTTT. It is translated as CATSAVRQGLDTGELFF.

V usage is TRBV27 and J usage is TRBJ2-7, with 8 bases that match TRBD1. The CDR3 totals 14 residues. The J segment lost 4 bases and the V segment lost 5 bases, leaving 7 bases of the junction unmatched. Germline V gene data show CDR1 as MNHEY and CDR2 as SMNVEV (reference sequence). CDR3 nucleotide sequence: TGTGCCAGCAGTGGAGGACAGGGAGGATACGAGCAGTACTTC. This codes for CASSGGQGGYEQYF.

This clonotype has a count of ten or more. The final CDR3 position lacks the conserved phenylalanine or tryptophan, pointing to a likely read error. The DNA is omitted, as the CDR3 cannot be located on it reliably, and the CDR3 follows TCRdb's listing. V and J are TRBV20-1 and TRBJ2-1; whether TRBD1, the table's D call, matches the DNA was not checked. CDR1 and CDR2 (germline): DFQATT, SNEGSKA (reference sequence). The CDR3 spans 10 amino acids, including both terminal residues. This chain's CDR3 is CSATTRSFPA.